Sequencing of this T cell receptor beta chain was carried out in a study of blood T cell repertoires in COVID-19. Study as a whole: Samples of COVID-19 (acute and convalescent) were obtained from the United States, Italy and Spain. PBMCs, B-cell-depleted T cells, or T cells provided the cDNA or gDNA that made up the material.

V gave up 0 bases and J gave up 6 bases; unmatched junction bases: 4. The CDR3 contains 14 residues. CDR1 and CDR2 (germline): SGHRS, YFSETQ. In the original analysis: Using reference gene primer amplification, nucleated cell counts were estimated. Produced via immunoSEQ multiplex PCR; TCRdb's table is partial and in-frame only. The V and J calls and the clone size are those of that table, but D and trimming were determined from the DNA. The sample has around 260,000 clones, 88% seen once. Material for sequencing was peripheral blood. This chain connects TRBV5-1 to TRBJ1-2, with 8 bases aligning to TRBD1. The clonotype was recovered from a man aged 60-69 years who had recovered from COVID-19. For the CDR3, the DNA is TGCGCCAGCAGCTTGGTGCAGGGGGCGAATGGCTACACCTTC. This codes for CASSLVQGANGYTF.